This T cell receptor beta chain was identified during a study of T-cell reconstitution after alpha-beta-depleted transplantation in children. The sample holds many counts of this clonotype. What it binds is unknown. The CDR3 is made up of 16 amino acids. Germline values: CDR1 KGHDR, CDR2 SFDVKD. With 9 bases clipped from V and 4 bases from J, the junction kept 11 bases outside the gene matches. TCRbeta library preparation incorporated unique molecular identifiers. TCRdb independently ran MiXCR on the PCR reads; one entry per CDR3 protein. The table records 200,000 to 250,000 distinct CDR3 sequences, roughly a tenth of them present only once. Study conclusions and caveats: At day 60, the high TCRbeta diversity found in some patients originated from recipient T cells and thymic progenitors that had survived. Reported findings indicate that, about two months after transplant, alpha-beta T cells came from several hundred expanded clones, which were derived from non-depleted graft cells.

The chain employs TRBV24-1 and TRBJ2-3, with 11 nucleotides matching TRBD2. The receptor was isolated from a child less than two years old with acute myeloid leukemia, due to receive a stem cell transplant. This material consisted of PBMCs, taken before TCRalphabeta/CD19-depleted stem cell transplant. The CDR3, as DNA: TGTGCCACCGCCGGGACTAGCGGAGGAGTAGCAGATACGCAGTATTTT. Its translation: CATAGTSGGVADTQYF.